This T cell receptor beta chain came from a study of neurological immune-mediated disorders. Study background: Within the group of approximately 34 multiple sclerosis patients, roughly 30 were relapsing-remitting, while 3 were secondary progressive. Findings and caveats of the study: Phylogenetic grouping assigned the repertoires of 18 of 34 multiple sclerosis patients to a single related-CDR3 cluster, representing a possible signature.

This clonotype came up many times. Its cognate antigen is unknown. The CDR3 extends over 16 amino acids. Germline V gives CDR1 MNHEY, CDR2 SVGAGI. With V trimmed by 6 bases and J by 7 bases, 14 bases remained unmatched. The method for making cDNA was 5'RACE, and it used 10-nucleotide random UMIs. Every sequencing run generated in excess of 170 million TCR-beta sequences. These sequences covered 15-18 subjects. TCRdb recomputed calls from the 5' RACE reads with MiXCR, one row per CDR3 protein. The sample includes approximately 100,000 distinct CDR3 sequences, 3.5% to 4% of them seen just once. The receptor was isolated from a woman in her late teens or twenties with multiple sclerosis. The sample comprised PBMCs. J is TRBJ2-1 and V is TRBV6-5; TRBD2 matches at 8 bases. CDR3 in DNA: TGTGCCAGCAGATACCAAAGCGGGAGTATCGTAAATGAGCAGTTCTTC. As protein: CASRYQSGSIVNEQFF.